The T cell receptor beta chain described here comes from a study of shared clonotypes between healthy human individuals. Study-wide findings and caveats: Memory subsets generally showed smaller estimated richness than naive subsets did.

The table came from immunoSEQ multiplex PCR; TCRdb's copy has only in-frame clones and leaves some out. Among 950,000 to 1,100,000 clones listed, 75% to 80% were seen once. Germline V gives CDR1 SGHVS, CDR2 FQNEAQ. The CDR3 length is 16 residues. Trimming removed 1 base from V and 3 bases from J, with 15 bases in between. A note on this clone: Its antigen remains unidentified.

This chain joins TRBV7-8 and TRBJ2-5, with D possibly TRBD2 on 6 matching bases. This TCR was recovered from a man aged 18 to 29 in good health. Some clones in this sample may be carry-over from other donors' samples. Sequencing was performed on memory CD4+ T cells from PBMCs. Subset in this sample: CD45RA-negative fraction. CDR3 nucleotides: TGTGCCAGCAGCTTAGAGTGGGACTTTGCCAAAGAGACCCAGTACTTC. It specifies CASSLEWDFAKETQYF.